The entry below describes one T cell receptor beta chain. The target antigen is unknown. This record belongs to a study of cytomegalovirus exposure and HLA in healthy donors. The study's findings and limits: A prior analysis recorded that most TCR beta V segments were productive about 90% or about 30% of the time. Per a later analysis, roughly 17,000 TCR beta sequences showed association with HLA alleles at 0.05 false discovery rate. What a later analysis reportedly showed was that an Asian-associated ancestry cluster had fewer N-insertions than the approximately 670-donor mean. In a later analysis, a missense DCLRE1C variant was linked to TCR beta V- and J-gene trimming.

Amplification used 60 Vbeta primers and 13 Jbeta primers. This table comes from immunoSEQ multiplex PCR, and its TCRdb copy is limited to in-frame clones, with some not included. The table has about 160,000 clones, approximately 84% seen once; the top ten hold more than 2%. V lost 2 bases and J 1 base, leaving 16 bases between the germline ends. The CDR3 sequence is 17 residues long. The germline gives CDR1 MGHRA, CDR2 YSYEKL. The clonotype comes from a man younger than 30 in good health and CMV-seropositive. Sequencing was done on a sample of PBMCs. V is TRBV4-1 and J is TRBJ2-3; the D gene is possibly TRBD2 (6 bases). The CDR3 nucleotides read TGCGCCAGCAGCCAATCGGGGGTGGGGGTCGGCACAGATACGCAGTATTTT. Translation: CASSQSGVGVGTDTQYF.